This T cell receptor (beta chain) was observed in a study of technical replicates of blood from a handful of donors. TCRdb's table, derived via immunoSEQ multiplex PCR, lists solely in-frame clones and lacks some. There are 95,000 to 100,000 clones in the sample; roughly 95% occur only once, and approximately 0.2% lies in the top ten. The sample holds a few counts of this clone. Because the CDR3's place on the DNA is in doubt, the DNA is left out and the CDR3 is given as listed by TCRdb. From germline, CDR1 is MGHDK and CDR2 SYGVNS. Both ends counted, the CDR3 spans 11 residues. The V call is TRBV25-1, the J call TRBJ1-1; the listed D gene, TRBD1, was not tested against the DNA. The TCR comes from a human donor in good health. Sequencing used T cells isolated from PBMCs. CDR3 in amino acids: CASSVGTGTFF.